This T cell receptor beta chain is drawn from a study of blood T cell repertoires in COVID-19. Clones were read by immunoSEQ multiplex PCR, and TCRdb kept only the in-frame ones, dropping some. The data hold fewer than 300,000 clones, with about four fifths observed a single time. This TCR was recovered from a human donor with COVID-19, enrolled during active disease. The donor label of this sample is uncertain. The material sequenced was peripheral blood.

CDR3 sequence: CASSQSAGTYEQYF. CDR3 nucleotide sequence: TGTGCCAGCAGTCAATCTGCGGGAACCTACGAGCAGTACTTC. The gene calls are TRBV27 and TRBJ2-7, with D perhaps matching TRBD2 (6 bases). Germline V gives CDR1 MNHEY, CDR2 SMNVEV (reference sequence). V gave up 5 bases and J gave up 2 bases, with 13 bases separating them. The CDR3 runs 14 residues.